This T cell receptor (beta chain) comes out of a study of shared clonotypes between healthy human individuals. At the level of the study: Serving as donors were two women and three men, whose ages spanned 18 to 49.

CDR3 length equals 15 residues. Germline CDR1 is SGDLS and CDR2 is YYNGEE. V lost 0 bases to trimming and J lost 0 bases, with 7 bases between them. Clones were sequenced by immunoSEQ multiplex PCR, and TCRdb holds only the in-frame ones, with some missing. The table records about 490,000 clones, approximately 84% of them present only once. Free of recent acute infections or vaccinations, the donors were healthy HIV-negative adults. Approximately 90 million PBMCs went into genomic DNA for unsorted samples. As to this clone: Its antigen is as yet unknown.

Findings and caveats of the study: Only blood samples were collected, and tissue repertoires likely differ.

The sequenced material came from PBMCs. The chain is built from TRBV9 and TRBJ1-5; no clear D. The receptor's source is a woman between 40 and 55 years old in good health. Some clones in this sample may be carry-over from other donors' samples. The CDR3: CASSVGGNSNQPQHF. The CDR3 DNA reads TGTGCCAGCAGCGTAGGAGGGAATAGCAATCAGCCCCAGCATTTT.